One T cell receptor (beta chain) is described in this entry. Naive CD8 cells were CD45RO-negative, positively selected for CCR7, excluding terminally differentiated effector memory CD45RA+ cells. The data originate from a study of shared clonotypes between healthy human individuals. TCRdb's table, derived via immunoSEQ multiplex PCR, lists solely in-frame clones and lacks some. This sample has hundreds of thousands of clones, with more than 95% found just once. The sequencing input was naive CD8+ T cells sorted from blood. This TCR came from a young man in good health.

CDR3 coding DNA: TGTGCCAGCAGCTTGCTAGCGGGAGACATCGGGGAGCTGTTTTTT. It specifies CASSLLAGDIGELFF. The V call is TRBV7-8, the J call TRBJ2-2; 10 nucleotides agree with TRBD2. CDR1 is SGHVS, CDR2 FQNEAQ, per germline. CDR3 length: 15 residues. Trimming at V came to 3 bases and at J to 7 bases, leaving 5 bases not matched to a gene.